The entry below gives a single TCR beta chain sequence along with its context. This clone's antigen is unknown. No base quality information exists; no much larger clone differs at one position. CDR1 and CDR2 were assigned from the germline V gene (reference sequence) as GTSNPN and SVGIG. V and J are trimmed by 0 bases and 2 bases, and the gene matches miss 8 bases of the junction. The CDR3 runs 18 residues from the cysteine to the phenylalanine. Here the CDR3 DNA is all that survives: 54 bases in frame from base 1. Using the deep immunoSEQ assay, TCR CDR3 regions were amplified from genomic DNA by multiplex PCR. For each cell subset, the extracted genomic DNA was distributed evenly across all wells of several immunoSEQ 96-well plates, and each plate served as one replicate. For sorted subsets, each replicate PCR was loaded with approximately 190 ng genomic DNA, equivalent to 25,000 to 35,000 T cell genomes. Purified libraries were quantified with a Qubit 3.0 fluorometer, sized on a Bioanalyzer 2100, and re-quantified with the KAPA Library Quantification kit. Every immunoSEQ 96-well plate was sequenced on a dedicated single-read 150-cycle Illumina NextSeq 550 flow cell. For the original study's pipeline: Because the immunoSEQ output held only junctional sequences and lacked quality scores, the filtering could not match the filtering applied to full-length reads. Sequences were annotated with PyIR, a Python wrapper for IgBLAST v1.9, and V/J genes and CDR3 were assigned using IMGT germline references. Any read was removed if the V/J assignment was weak (E-value above 1e-6), the CDR3 was missing, or the read contained stop codons, out-of-frame junctions, or ambiguous translated residues. A V3J clonotype was defined by an identical inferred V gene, J gene, and CDR3 amino acid sequence. Percentage overlap between repertoires was calculated by dividing the number of shared unique clonotypes by the size of the smaller repertoire. Richness of each repertoire was evaluated using RTK rarefaction, the Chao1 estimator, and Recon v2.1 estimates of unobserved clonotypes. OLGA was used to compute generation probabilities for all TCRbeta clonotypes that the gDNA method yielded from a few donors. TCRdb holds this immuneACCESS table with in-frame rearrangements only. Some clones are missing; in checked studies, unresolved V genes explain under half, and the rest has no known cause. V and J calls and clone size follow that table, whereas D and trimming were derived from the DNA. This sample holds over 2,000,000 clones; just over 90% were observed only once. In total, the top ten clones hold about 1.7% of the sample.

For the CD8 naive samples, CD45RO-negative cells were positively selected for CCR7, yielding a CD45RA+CCR7+ population from which TemRA cells were excluded. Healthy HIV-negative adults with no recently reported acute infections or vaccinations were included as donors. Only Caucasian adults living in Nashville, Tennessee, USA were represented among the donors. Blood was collected by leukapheresis, and PBMCs were isolated by Ficoll-Histopaque density gradient centrifugation and then cryopreserved in liquid nitrogen vapor phase. Analytical flow cytometry was used to check the purity and quantity of each magnetically sorted T cell population. Genomic DNA was isolated from each sorted fraction and quantified by UV absorbance on a Nanodrop 2000c. This sample is drawn from a study of shared clonotypes between healthy human individuals (TCRdb year 2020). Looking at the study overall: The cohort comprised two women and three men aged 18 to 49 years. For each donor, three plates each were used for CD4 naive and CD4 memory, two plates were used for CD8 naive, and one plate was used for CD8 memory. The study deeply sequenced blood TCR repertoires of five healthy adults to estimate repertoire size and the extent of clonotype sharing between individuals. To increase sequencing depth and limit assay-specific biases, different laboratories used diverse techniques to prepare libraries and sequence TCR repertoires. Leukapheresis yielded between about 0.85 and 10 billion PBMCs per donor. Study-wide findings and limitations: Naive subsets generally had larger estimated clonotype richness than memory subsets did. Roughly 5.2% of naive CD4, 3.5% of naive CD8, 2.3% of memory CD4, and around 0.4% of memory CD8 clonotypes were shared across a few donors. Pairwise subsampling indicated that sequencing depth was expected to affect the degree of clonotype sharing among donors. Incomplete sequencing was indicated by rarefaction of sorted-subset datasets, despite the large sequencing depth. Sampling was restricted to blood, and TCR repertoires in tissue are likely to differ from TCR repertoires in blood. Because the study included only a small number of donors, the genetic and exposure-history diversity represented was limited. Higher generation probabilities were observed for clonotypes shared by all four sorted-subset donors than for non-shared clonotypes.

The V gene is TRBV30 and the J gene is TRBJ2-7, with 15 bases in between that match TRBD2. This clonotype was sampled from a man in his late teens or twenties in good health. Some clones in this sample may be carry-over from other donors' samples. Sequences were obtained from naive CD8+ T cells from PBMCs. The label giving this sample's cell subset or site can be read as: CD45RA+CCR7+. The nucleotides read TGTGCCTGGAGTGTAGGACTAGCGGGAGGGCCCTCACCCTACGAGCAGTACTTC. The translation is CAWSVGLAGGPSPYEQYF.